A selection of T cell receptor beta chains follows, all from one sample in a study of blood T cell repertoires in COVID-19. Generated by immunoSEQ multiplex PCR, the TCRdb table keeps only in-frame clones and is missing some. The sample includes fewer than 200,000 clones, 80% to 90% of them seen just once. Sequencing was performed on peripheral blood. Source of these receptors: a woman in her 70s with COVID-19, enrolled during active disease. Both conserved end residues are trimmed from each CDR3. Each record gives: D gene, J gene, V gene, CDR3 protein. The D gene is left open where the match is weak.

>NA|TRBJ2-7|TRBV14
ASSPLGDNYEQY
>NA|TRBJ1-1|TRBV28
ASSFGAAGAF
>TRBD1|TRBJ2-5|TRBV6-6
ASRTGGVETQY
>NA|TRBJ2-7|TRBV30
AWSRLSSEISYEQY
>NA|TRBJ2-7|TRBV5-4
ASSVDYSAPPAEQY
>NA|TRBJ1-2|TRBV2
ASSRELGYGYT
>NA|TRBJ1-5|TRBV21-1
ASSTGTGSNQPQH
>TRBD2|TRBJ2-1|TRBV11-2
ASSLKSGLAGGSYNEQF
>NA|TRBJ2-3|TRBV14
ASSQGGASTDTQY
>NA|TRBJ1-3|TRBV7-9
ASSLYTASSGNTIY
>NA|TRBJ1-4|TRBV6-6
ASSSTGNEKLF
>TRBD1|TRBJ1-3|TRBV5-4
ASSSDRGAGNTIY
>TRBD2|TRBJ2-1|TRBV3-1/TRBV3-2
ASSQVSSGRASEQF
>NA|TRBJ1-1|TRBV7-2
ASSLGTLGAEAF
>NA|TRBJ1-6|TRBV18
ASSPPSQGANSPLH
>TRBD1|TRBJ1-4|TRBV5-1
ASATGTGNEKLF
>NA|TRBJ1-4|TRBV7-9
ASSPYKGGEKLF
>TRBD2|TRBJ2-7|TRBV10-3
AISELAGENEQY
>NA|TRBJ1-1|TRBV5-1
ASSTSFGGANTEAF
>NA|TRBJ2-1|TRBV19
ASLSSYNEQF
>TRBD1|TRBJ2-7|TRBV19
ASSRTGEGEQY
>NA|TRBJ2-7|TRBV18
ASSTRNEQY
>TRBD1|TRBJ1-1|TRBV3-1/TRBV3-2
ASSQTGTDTEAF
>NA|TRBJ2-1|TRBV15
ATSRDASHYNEQF
>NA|TRBJ1-5|TRBV19
ASTTGLQPQH
>TRBD1|TRBJ2-1|TRBV2
ASSGDRGPYNEQF
>NA|TRBJ1-3|TRBV19
ASSTKTGTGNTIY
>NA|TRBJ2-1|TRBV14
ASSQVRTGQNEQF
>TRBD1|TRBJ1-2|TRBV5-1
ASSSGQGAHSYGYT
>NA|TRBJ2-7|TRBV28
ASSLIQGSREQY
>NA|TRBJ2-5|TRBV10-3
AISAGQETQY
>TRBD2|TRBJ2-2|TRBV19
ASTERENTGELF
>NA|TRBJ1-4|TRBV5-1
ASRQGSEKLF